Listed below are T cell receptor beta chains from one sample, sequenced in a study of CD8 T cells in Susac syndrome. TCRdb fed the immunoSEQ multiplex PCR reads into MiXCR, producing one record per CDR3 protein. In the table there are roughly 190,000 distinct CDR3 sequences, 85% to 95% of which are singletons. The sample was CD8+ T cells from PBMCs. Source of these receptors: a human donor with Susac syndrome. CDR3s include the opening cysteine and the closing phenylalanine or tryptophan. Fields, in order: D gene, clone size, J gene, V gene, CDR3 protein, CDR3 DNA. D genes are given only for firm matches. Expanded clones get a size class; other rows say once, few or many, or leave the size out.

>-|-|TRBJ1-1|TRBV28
CASSSGTYEAFF
TGTGCCAGCAGCTCCGGGACATATGAAGCTTTCTTT
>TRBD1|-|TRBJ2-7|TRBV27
CASSGTGIMGQYF
TGTGCCAGCTCCGGGACAGGGATTATGGGGCAGTACTTC
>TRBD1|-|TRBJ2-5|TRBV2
CASSELGQGAVRETQYF
TGTGCCAGCAGTGAATTGGGACAGGGGGCTGTAAGGGAGACCCAGTACTTC
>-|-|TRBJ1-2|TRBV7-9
CASSLALTGELGYTF
TGTGCCAGCAGCTTAGCTCTTACGGGGGAGCTTGGCTACACCTTC
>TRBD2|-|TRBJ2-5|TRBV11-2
CASLDGLAGTQYF
TGTGCCAGCCTGGACGGGCTAGCGGGGACCCAGTACTTC
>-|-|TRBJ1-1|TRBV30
CAWATDRRSEAFF
TGTGCCTGGGCGACCGACAGGCGCTCTGAAGCTTTCTTT
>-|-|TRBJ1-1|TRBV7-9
CASNTGMMNTEAFF
TGTGCCAGCAACACAGGGATGATGAACACTGAAGCTTTCTTT
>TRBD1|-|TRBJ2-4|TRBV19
CASSIPGGIQYF
TGTGCCAGTAGTATCCCAGGGGGTATTCAGTACTTC
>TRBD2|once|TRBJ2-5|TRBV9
CASSVWGGQETQYF
TGTGCCAGCAGCGTATGGGGGGGGCAAGAGACCCAGTACTTC
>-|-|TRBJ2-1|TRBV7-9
CASSLAVSGSPYNEQFF
TGTGCCAGCAGCTTAGCGGTGTCAGGGAGTCCCTACAATGAGCAGTTCTTC
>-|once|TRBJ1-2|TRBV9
CASSVGDAYGYTF
TGTGCCAGCAGCGTAGGGGATGCCTATGGCTACACCTTC
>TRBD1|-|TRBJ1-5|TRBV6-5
CASSPGQGNNQPQHF
TGTGCCAGCAGCCCAGGACAGGGAAATAATCAGCCCCAGCATTTT
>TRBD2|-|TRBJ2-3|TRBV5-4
CASTLRASGGADTQYF
TGTGCCAGCACCTTGCGGGCTAGCGGGGGTGCAGATACGCAGTATTTT
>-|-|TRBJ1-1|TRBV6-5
CASTGRNTEAFF
TGTGCCAGCACTGGACGGAACACTGAAGCTTTCTTT
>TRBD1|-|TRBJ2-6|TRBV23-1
CASSQRPGQGAFGANVLTF
TGCGCCAGCAGTCAACGCCCGGGACAGGGGGCTTTTGGGGCCAACGTCCTGACTTTC
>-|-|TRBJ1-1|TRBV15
CATSDKTNTEAFF
TGTGCCACCAGCGACAAGACGAACACTGAAGCTTTCTTT
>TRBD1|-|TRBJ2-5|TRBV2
CASKDRVQETQYF
TGTGCCAGCAAAGACAGGGTCCAAGAGACCCAGTACTTC
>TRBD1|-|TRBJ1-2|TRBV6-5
CASTQTGFNYGYTF
TGTGCCAGCACCCAGACAGGGTTCAACTATGGCTACACCTTC
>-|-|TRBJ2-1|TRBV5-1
CASSSTGEAYNEQFF
TGCGCCAGCAGCTCCACAGGGGAGGCCTACAATGAGCAGTTCTTC
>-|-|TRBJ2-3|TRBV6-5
CASSSVQQHQFSDTQYF
TGTGCCAGCAGTTCGGTACAGCAACATCAATTCTCAGATACGCAGTATTTT
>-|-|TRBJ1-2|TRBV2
CASSEADDRANYGYTF
TGTGCCAGCAGTGAAGCGGACGACAGAGCTAACTATGGCTACACCTTC
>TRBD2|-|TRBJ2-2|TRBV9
CASSTLPRTSGTGELFF
TGTGCCAGCAGCACCCTACCCAGGACTAGCGGGACCGGGGAGCTGTTTTTT
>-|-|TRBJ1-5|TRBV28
CASSRRQGNQPQHF
TGTGCCAGCAGTCGAAGGCAGGGCAATCAGCCCCAGCATTTT
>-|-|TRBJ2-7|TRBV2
CASRTTGAEQYF
TGTGCCAGCAGGACCACGGGCGCGGAGCAGTACTTC
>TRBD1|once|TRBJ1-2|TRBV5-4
CASSLFRDRVYGYTF
TGTGCCAGCAGCTTGTTCCGGGACAGGGTGTATGGCTACACCTTC
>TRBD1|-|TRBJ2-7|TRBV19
CAAGQGGIHEQYF
TGTGCCGCGGGACAGGGAGGAATCCACGAGCAGTACTTC
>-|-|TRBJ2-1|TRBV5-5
CASSPPTENEQFF
TGTGCCAGCAGCCCTCCGACAGAGAATGAGCAGTTCTTC
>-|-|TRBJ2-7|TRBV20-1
CSASVGAEPYEQYF
TGCAGTGCTAGCGTCGGGGCAGAGCCCTACGAGCAGTACTTC
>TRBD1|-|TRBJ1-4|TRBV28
CASTRDRGLEKLFF
TGTGCCAGCACCCGAGACAGGGGTCTTGAAAAACTGTTTTTT
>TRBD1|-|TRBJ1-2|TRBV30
CAWSVGQGLVYGYTF
TGTGCCTGGAGTGTGGGACAGGGTCTGGTCTATGGCTACACCTTC
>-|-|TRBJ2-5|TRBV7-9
CASSLEGRSWETQYF
TGTGCCAGCAGCTTAGAGGGCAGGAGCTGGGAGACCCAGTACTTC
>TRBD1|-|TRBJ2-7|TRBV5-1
CASSTGTGEFDEQYF
TGCGCCAGCAGCACGGGGACAGGGGAGTTTGACGAGCAGTACTTC
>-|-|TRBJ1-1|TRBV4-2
CASSHPFQGSEAFF
TGTGCCAGCAGCCACCCCTTTCAAGGGTCTGAAGCTTTCTTT
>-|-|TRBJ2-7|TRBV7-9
CASSSTLGYEQYF
TGTGCCAGCAGCTCTACCCTTGGCTACGAGCAGTACTTC
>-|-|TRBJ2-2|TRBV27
CASGNQGFTGELFF
TGTGCCAGCGGTAACCAGGGTTTTACCGGGGAGCTGTTTTTT
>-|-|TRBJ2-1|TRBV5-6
CASSSGLPNEQFF
TGTGCCAGCAGCTCGGGACTCCCTAATGAGCAGTTCTTC
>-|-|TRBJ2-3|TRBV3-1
CASSLIHDTQYF
TGTGCCAGCAGCTTAATTCACGATACGCAGTATTTT
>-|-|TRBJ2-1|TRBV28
CASRAGNEQFF
TGTGCCAGCAGGGCGGGGAATGAGCAGTTCTTC
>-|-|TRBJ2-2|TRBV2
CASSEEENTGELFF
TGTGCCAGCAGTGAAGAGGAAAACACCGGGGAGCTGTTTTTT